Below are 7 T cell receptor beta chains sequenced from a single sample in a study of brain T cells in children with intractable seizures. Produced via immunoSEQ multiplex PCR; TCRdb's table is partial and in-frame only. This sample has roughly 80,000 clones, with about 90% found just once. This sample comprised peripheral blood, obtained at surgery. The receptor set was obtained from a girl aged 2 to 9 with Rasmussen encephalitis and intractable seizures.

The chain uses TRBV6-5 and TRBJ2-7, with 8 nucleotides matching TRBD1. This CDR3 has 15 amino acids. In germline, CDR1 is MNHEY, CDR2 SVGAGI. V shed 5 bases and J 7 bases; nucleotides not matched to a gene: 13. This CDR3 is CASSPIGQGFQEQYF. CDR3 sequence (DNA): TGTGCCAGCAGTCCGATTGGACAGGGTTTTCAGGAGCAGTACTTC.

The V gene is TRBV10-3, the J gene TRBJ2-3; no definite D call. V lost 6 bases and J lost 1, with 11 bases in between. The CDR3 totals 14 residues. Per germline, CDR1 ENHRY and CDR2 SYGVKD. The CDR3 coding sequence is TGTGCCATCAGCCTTCTCGGCGGCACAGATACGCAGTATTTT. Its protein is CAISLLGGTDTQYF.

As concerns this clone: Other DNA sequences from this sample encode an identical CDR3 as well. This rearrangement joins TRBV3-1 (or the pseudogene TRBV3-2) to TRBJ2-2, with a weak D call TRBD2 (6 bases). The CDR3 consists of 16 residues. V lost 1 base to trimming and J lost 0 bases, with 9 bases between them. CDR1 is LGHDT, CDR2 YNNKEL, per germline (reference sequence). The CDR3 sequence: CASSQGVAANTGELFF. The CDR3 region has the DNA TGTGCCAGCAGCCAAGGGGTAGCGGCGAACACCGGGGAGCTGTTTTTT.

This clone came up many times. V is TRBV27 and J is TRBJ2-7; TRBD2 matches 12 bases. V dropped 5 bases and J dropped 6; count of bases not matched to a gene: 8. The CDR3 totals 15 residues. Germline V gene data show CDR1 as MNHEY and CDR2 as SMNVEV (reference sequence). CDR3 sequence (DNA): TGTGCCAGCAGTACCCCCCTAGCGGGGGGGCTCGAGCAGTACTTC. Translated, it gives CASSTPLAGGLEQYF.

The chain couples TRBV13 to TRBJ2-5; D unresolved. The germline V gene encodes CDR1 PRHDT and CDR2 FYEKMQ (reference sequence). This CDR3 region has 14 residues. V shed 3 bases and J shed 1 base, with 9 bases lying between them. The CDR3: CASSFGQTQETQYF. The CDR3 DNA reads as TGTGCCAGCAGCTTCGGGCAGACCCAAGAGACCCAGTACTTC.

The chain has TRBV5-1 and TRBJ2-7; perhaps TRBD2 as D (6 bases). V was clipped by 0 bases and J by 5 bases, with 9 bases between them. Per the germline V gene, CDR1 is SGHRS and CDR2 is YFSETQ. The CDR3 is made up of 13 amino acids. Written as DNA, the CDR3 is TGCGCCAGCAGCTTGGGGCGGGGAAACGAGCAGTACTTC. As protein: CASSLGRGNEQYF.

V and J are TRBV2 and TRBJ2-1; the D gene is possibly TRBD2 (6 bases). The V gene lost 6 bases and the J gene lost 16 bases, with 16 bases spanning the gap. The CDR3 length is 11 residues. Germline CDR1 SNHLY, CDR2 FYNNEI. This chain's CDR3 is CASRTGTGVFF. The CDR3 DNA reads TGTGCCAGCAGAACCGGGACTGGAGTATTCTTC.